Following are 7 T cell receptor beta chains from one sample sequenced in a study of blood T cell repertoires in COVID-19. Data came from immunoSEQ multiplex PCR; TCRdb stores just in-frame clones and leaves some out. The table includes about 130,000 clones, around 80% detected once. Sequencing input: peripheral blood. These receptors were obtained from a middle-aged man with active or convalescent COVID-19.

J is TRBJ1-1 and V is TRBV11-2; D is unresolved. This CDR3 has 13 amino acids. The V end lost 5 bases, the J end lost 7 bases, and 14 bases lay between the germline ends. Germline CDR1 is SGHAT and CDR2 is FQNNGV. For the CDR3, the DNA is TGTGCCAGCAGCCCGCGCGAGAGTTTTGAAGCTTTCTTT. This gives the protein CASSPRESFEAFF.

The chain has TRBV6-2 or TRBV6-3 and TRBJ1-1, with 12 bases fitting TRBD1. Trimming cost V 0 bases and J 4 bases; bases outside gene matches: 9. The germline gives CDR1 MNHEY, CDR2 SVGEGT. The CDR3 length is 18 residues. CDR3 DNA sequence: TGTGCCAGCAGTTACTCCACGGGACAGGGGGCGTTTGGCACTGAAGCTTTCTTT. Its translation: CASSYSTGQGAFGTEAFF.

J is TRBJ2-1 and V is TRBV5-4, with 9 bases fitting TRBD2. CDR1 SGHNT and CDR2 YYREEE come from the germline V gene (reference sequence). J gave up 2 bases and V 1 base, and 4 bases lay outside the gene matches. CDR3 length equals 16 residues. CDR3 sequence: CASSLSGGGAYNEQFF. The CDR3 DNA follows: TGTGCCAGCAGCTTGTCTGGCGGGGGGGCCTACAATGAGCAGTTCTTC.

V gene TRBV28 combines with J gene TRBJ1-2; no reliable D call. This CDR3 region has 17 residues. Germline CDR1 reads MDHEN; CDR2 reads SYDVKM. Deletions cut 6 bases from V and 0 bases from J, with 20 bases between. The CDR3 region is CASSSPSRRAANYGYTF. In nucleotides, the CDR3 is TGTGCCAGCAGCAGTCCCAGCAGGAGGGCGGCTAACTATGGCTACACCTTC.

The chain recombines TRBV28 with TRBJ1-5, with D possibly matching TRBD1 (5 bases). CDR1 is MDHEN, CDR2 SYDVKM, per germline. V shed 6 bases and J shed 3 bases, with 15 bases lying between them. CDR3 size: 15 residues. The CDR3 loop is CASRLQGSDNQPQHF. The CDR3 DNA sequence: TGTGCCAGCAGGCTCCAGGGAAGCGACAATCAGCCCCAGCATTTT.

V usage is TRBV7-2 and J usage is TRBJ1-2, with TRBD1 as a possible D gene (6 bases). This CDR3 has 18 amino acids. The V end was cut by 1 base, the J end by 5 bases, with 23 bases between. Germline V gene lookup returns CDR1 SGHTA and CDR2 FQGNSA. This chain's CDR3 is CASSLEFQRDKKEYGYTF. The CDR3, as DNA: TGTGCCAGCAGCTTAGAGTTTCAGCGGGACAAGAAAGAATATGGCTACACCTTC.

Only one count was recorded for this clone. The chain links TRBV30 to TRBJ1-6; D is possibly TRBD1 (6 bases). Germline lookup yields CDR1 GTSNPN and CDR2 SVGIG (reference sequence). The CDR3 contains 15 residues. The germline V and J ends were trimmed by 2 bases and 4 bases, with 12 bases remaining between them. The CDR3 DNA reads TGTGCCTGGAGTAGAACGGGACAATATAATTCACCCCTCCACTTT. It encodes CAWSRTGQYNSPLHF.